This T cell receptor beta chain was recovered during a study of OX40 agonist ivuxolimab in advanced cancers. The data were produced by immunoSEQ multiplex PCR, yet TCRdb's version contains in-frame clones alone and is incomplete. This table has over 60,000 clones, 82% appearing once. General study findings and limits: It was not determined which antigens were specifically recognized by the peripheral T cells that had undergone clonal expansion.

Trimming removed 10 bases from V and 4 bases from J, with 16 bases in between. The CDR3 extends over 13 amino acids. Germline CDR1 and CDR2: MNHNY and SVGAGI (reference sequence). As concerns this clone: Antigen specificity is unknown.

The starting material was CD4+ or CD8+ T cells sorted from blood, obtained in a trial of the OX40 agonist ivuxolimab. The chain has TRBV6-6 and TRBJ1-1, with unresolved D. The sequence was obtained from an adult with an advanced solid tumor such as melanoma, head and neck, liver or kidney cancer. CDR3 loop: CATSREAGTEAFF. CDR3 DNA: TGTGCCACTTCCCGGGAGGCGGGCACTGAAGCTTTCTTT.